The present entry profiles one T cell receptor (beta chain) with its context. This entry comes from a study of T-cell memory formation after mild COVID-19. The germline gives CDR1 SEHNR, CDR2 FQNEAQ (reference sequence). Deletions cut 2 bases from V and 5 bases from J, with 17 bases between. The CDR3 spans 16 residues. TCRdb ran MiXCR on the 5' RACE reads and lists one entry per CDR3 protein. This sample has hundreds of thousands of distinct CDR3 sequences, with roughly a quarter found just once. This chain uses TRBV7-9 with TRBJ2-3; D might be TRBD1 or TRBD2, each matching 6 bases. The sequence was collected from an adult woman who had mild COVID-19 (a few samples of this study predate the infection). Cell type and time point are not known. The specimen sequenced was PBMCs or a T cell subset sorted from them (not recorded which). The CDR3 DNA reads TGTGCCAGCAGCTTATCGCTTGCACAGGGAGGAGATACGCAGTATTTT. Encoded protein: CASSLSLAQGGDTQYF.